This entry lists 4 T cell receptor beta chains sequenced from one sample in a study of T cells in Graves' hyperthyroidism and ophthalmopathy (dated by TCRdb to 2018 to 2020). Library construction relied on multiplex PCR. Sequencing was carried out with an Illumina HiSeq 2000. TCR beta CDR3 regions were amplified from RNA transcripts. For the first round of RT-PCR on the TCR CDR3, the HTBI primer set was used together with the Qiagen OneStep RT-PCR kit. TCRdb reprocessed the public reads (quality trimming at Q25 with fastp, clone calling with MiXCR) and kept in-frame beta chains. Rows matching on CDR3 protein sequence are summarized as one entry with the most common DNA and genes. In all, the sample holds 350,000 to 400,000 distinct CDR3 sequences, and 15% of those were seen once. Approximately 30% of the sample rests with the top ten. The sequenced material came from blood. The receptors originated from a woman in her twenties or thirties with Graves' hyperthyroidism.

A remark on this clonotype: A junction boundary mismatches the germline segment, possibly from a read error. The gene calls are TRBV11-2 and TRBJ2-7; D gene ambiguous. Germline CDR1 SGHAT, CDR2 FQNNGV. This CDR3 is 12 amino acids long. The CDR3 loop is CTSSSRDYEQYF. Written as DNA, the CDR3 is TGTACCAGCAGCTCTAGGGATTACGAGCAGTACTTC.

Ten or more counts support this clonotype. The chain couples TRBV2 to TRBJ2-5; D is unclear. The length of the CDR3 is 13 residues. The V gene's germline CDR1 is SNHLY and CDR2 FYNNEI. Trimming shortened V by 5 bases and J by 2 bases, and 9 bases separated the two germline ends. The CDR3 coding sequence is TGTGCCAGCAGTTGGACCCTGCAAGAGACCCAGTACTTC. It encodes CASSWTLQETQYF.

The chain is built from TRBV4-1 and TRBJ2-7; D is unresolved. With 5 bases removed from V and 3 bases from J, the gap between germline ends came to 11 bases. This CDR3 has 13 amino acids. CDR1 MGHRA and CDR2 YSYEKL come from the germline V gene. The CDR3 loop is CASSSPRGYEQYF. As DNA, the CDR3 is TGCGCCAGCAGCTCACCAAGAGGCTACGAGCAGTACTTC.

The chain uses TRBV5-1 and TRBJ2-7, with a weak D call TRBD2 (6 bases). Germline CDR1 reads SGHRS; CDR2 reads YFSETQ. The CDR3 sequence is 15 residues long. With 4 bases removed from V and 2 bases from J, the gap between germline ends came to 16 bases. The CDR3 DNA is TGCGCCAGCAGCCCAGACCGGGACTTACCCTACGAGCAGTACTTC. Translated, it gives CASSPDRDLPYEQYF.